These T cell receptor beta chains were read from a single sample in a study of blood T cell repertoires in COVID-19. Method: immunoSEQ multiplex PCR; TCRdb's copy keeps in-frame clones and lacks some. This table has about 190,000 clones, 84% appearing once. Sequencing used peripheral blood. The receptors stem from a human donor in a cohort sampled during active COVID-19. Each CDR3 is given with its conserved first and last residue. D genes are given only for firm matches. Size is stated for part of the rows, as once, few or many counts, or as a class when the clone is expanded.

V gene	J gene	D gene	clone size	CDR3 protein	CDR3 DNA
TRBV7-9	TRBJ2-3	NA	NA	CAGVRSSTDTQYF	TGTGCCGGAGTGCGATCTAGCACAGATACGCAGTATTTT
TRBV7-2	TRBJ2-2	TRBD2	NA	CASSFAGGRAVAGELFF	TGTGCCAGCAGCTTCGCCGGCGGGAGGGCCGTAGCCGGGGAGCTGTTTTTT
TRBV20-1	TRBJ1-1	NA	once	CSASEFISGAFF	TGCAGTGCTAGTGAATTTATATCGGGAGCTTTCTTT
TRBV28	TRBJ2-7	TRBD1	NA	CASSFWTGPYEQYF	TGTGCCAGCAGTTTTTGGACAGGGCCCTACGAGCAGTACTTC
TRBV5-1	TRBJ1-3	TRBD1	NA	CASSTSTGVSGNTIYF	TGCGCCAGCAGTACCTCGACAGGGGTTTCTGGAAACACCATATATTTT
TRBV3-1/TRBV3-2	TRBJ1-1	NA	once	CASSQGEYTEAFF	TGTGCCAGCAGCCAAGGGGAGTACACTGAAGCTTTCTTT
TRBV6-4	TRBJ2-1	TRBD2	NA	CASSPQLAANEQFF	TGTGCCAGCAGCCCTCAGCTAGCGGCGAATGAGCAGTTCTTC
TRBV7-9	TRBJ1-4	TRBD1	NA	CASSLAPDRDKEKLFF	TGTGCCAGCAGCTTAGCCCCAGACAGGGACAAAGAAAAACTGTTTTTT
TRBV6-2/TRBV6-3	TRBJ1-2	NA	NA	CASSYGGATNYGYTF	TGTGCCAGCAGTTACGGGGGGGCCACTAACTATGGCTACACCTTC
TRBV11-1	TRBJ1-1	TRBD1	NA	CASSPTGQPVTEAFF	TGTGCCAGCAGCCCGACGGGACAGCCGGTGACTGAAGCTTTCTTT
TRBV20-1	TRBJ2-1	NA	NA	CSAGGEFF	TGCAGTGCAGGGGGGGAGTTCTTC
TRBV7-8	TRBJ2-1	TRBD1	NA	CASSHGTAYNEQFF	TGTGCCAGCAGCCACGGGACAGCTTACAATGAGCAGTTCTTC
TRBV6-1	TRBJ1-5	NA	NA	CASSDRVQPQHF	TGTGCCAGCAGTGACAGGGTTCAGCCCCAGCATTTT
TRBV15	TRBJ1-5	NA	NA	CATSRAEISNQPQHF	TGTGCCACCAGCAGAGCAGAAATTAGCAATCAGCCCCAGCATTTT
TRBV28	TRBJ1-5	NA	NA	CASTTGTGSNQPQHF	TGTGCCAGCACCACAGGAACGGGTAGCAATCAGCCCCAGCATTTT
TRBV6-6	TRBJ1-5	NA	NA	CASSNLLQPQHF	TGTGCCAGCAGTAATCTTTTGCAGCCCCAGCATTTT
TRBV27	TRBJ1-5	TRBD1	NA	CASKRGQGYQPQHF	TGTGCCAGCAAAAGGGGACAGGGGTATCAGCCCCAGCATTTT
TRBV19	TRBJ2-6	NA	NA	CATKTDHSGANVLTF	TGTGCCACCAAGACAGACCACTCTGGGGCCAACGTCCTGACTTTC
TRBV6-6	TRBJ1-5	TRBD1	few	CASSIRTGANQPQHF	TGTGCCAGCAGCATCAGGACAGGGGCCAATCAGCCCCAGCATTTT
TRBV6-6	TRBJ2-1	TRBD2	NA	CASIRLAGTQMVDEQFF	TGTGCCAGCATTCGCCTAGCGGGAACTCAGATGGTGGATGAGCAGTTCTTC
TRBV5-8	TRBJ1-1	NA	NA	CASSLRQVGTEAFF	TGTGCCAGCAGCCTAAGACAGGTTGGAACTGAAGCTTTCTTT
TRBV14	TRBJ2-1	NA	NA	CASSPFLEGEQFF	TGTGCCAGCAGCCCTTTTCTGGAGGGTGAGCAGTTCTTC
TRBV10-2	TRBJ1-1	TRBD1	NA	CASRDRDEAFF	TGCGCCAGTAGAGACAGGGACGAAGCTTTCTTT
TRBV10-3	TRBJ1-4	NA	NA	CAISESRQRTNEKLFF	TGTGCCATCAGTGAGTCACGACAGCGAACTAATGAAAAACTGTTTTTT
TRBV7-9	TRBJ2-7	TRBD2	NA	CASSLGGSGRDEQYF	TGTGCCAGCAGCTTAGGTGGTAGCGGGAGGGACGAGCAGTACTTC
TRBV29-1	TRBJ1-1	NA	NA	CSVMYRINTEAFF	TGCAGCGTTATGTACAGGATTAACACTGAAGCTTTCTTT
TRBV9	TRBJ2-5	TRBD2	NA	CASSVGTRGAETQYF	TGTGCCAGCAGCGTCGGGACTAGGGGTGCGGAGACCCAGTACTTC
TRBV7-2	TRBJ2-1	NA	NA	CASSRGTSLYNEQFF	TGTGCCAGCAGCCGCGGGACTTCTCTTTACAATGAGCAGTTCTTC
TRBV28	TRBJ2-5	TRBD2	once	CASTSTSGYRETQYF	TGTGCCAGCACTTCGACTAGCGGGTATCGCGAGACCCAGTACTTC
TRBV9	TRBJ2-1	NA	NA	CASSGPGLAPRNEQFF	TGTGCCAGCAGCGGGCCCGGACTCGCCCCTAGGAATGAGCAGTTCTTC
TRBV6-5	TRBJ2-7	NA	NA	CASSSRSWRDSYEQYF	TGTGCCAGCAGTTCCCGTTCCTGGCGGGACTCCTACGAGCAGTACTTC